These 26 T cell receptor beta chains were all obtained from the same sample, sequenced in a study of cytomegalovirus exposure and HLA in healthy donors. PCR employed 60 Vbeta and 13 Jbeta primers. The repertoire was sequenced with immunoSEQ multiplex PCR; TCRdb's copy has only in-frame clones and lacks some. The data include about 140,000 clones; the top ten clones carry 0.96%. Sequencing was carried out using PBMCs. The receptors here all came from a male donor in good health and CMV-seronegative.

The chain couples TRBV5-6 to TRBJ2-7, with 8 nucleotides matching TRBD1. Trimming cost V 0 bases and J 6 bases; bases outside gene matches: 8. The CDR3 covers 15 residues. Germline-derived CDR1 and CDR2 are SGHDT and YYEEEE. The CDR3 nucleotides are TGTGCCAGCAGCTTGGGGTGGCTACAGGGGGTCGAGCAGTACTTC. Encoded protein: CASSLGWLQGVEQYF.

The J gene is TRBJ2-1, the V gene TRBV5-1, with TRBD1 matching over 8 bases. CDR1 and CDR2 from the germline V gene are SGHRS and YFSETQ. Losses at the gene ends were 3 bases for V and 5 bases for J; bases not matched to a gene: 7. The CDR3 runs to 15 residues. The CDR3 coding sequence is TGCGCCAGCAGCTCCGGCTACAGGGGGAACAATGAGCAGTTCTTC. Amino acids: CASSSGYRGNNEQFF.

V is TRBV5-1 and J is TRBJ2-7; 7 nucleotides align to TRBD2. J gave up 7 bases and V 4 bases, and 17 bases lay outside the gene matches. The CDR3 contains 16 residues. Germline CDR1 and CDR2: SGHRS and YFSETQ. The CDR3 spells CASSRTIGEGLVEQYF. In DNA form, the CDR3 reads TGCGCCAGCAGCCGGACTATTGGGGAGGGATTAGTAGAGCAGTACTTC.

As for this clone: At one boundary the junction diverges from the germline segment, which might be a read error. This rearrangement joins TRBV10-3 to TRBJ2-1; 7 bases line up with TRBD2. CDR3 size: 17 residues. Germline V gives CDR1 ENHRY, CDR2 SYGVKD. In nucleotides, the CDR3 is TGTGCCATCAGCAGCGATGGGGGGGGGAGCTCCGACAATGAGCAGTTCTTC. Residues: CAISSDGGGSSDNEQFF.

About this clone itself: Other DNA sequences in this specimen translate into the identical CDR3. The V gene is TRBV7-8, the J gene TRBJ2-7, with D tentatively TRBD2 (6 bases). Germline V gene sequence: CDR1 SGHVS, CDR2 FQNEAQ. Trimming pared 4 bases from V and 4 bases from J, leaving 14 bases between. The CDR3 has 14 amino acids. The CDR3 DNA follows: TGTGCCAGCAGCTGGAGTCCAGGAGGGTACGAGCAGTACTTC. It translates to CASSWSPGGYEQYF.

CDR3 DNA: TGTGCCAGCAGCTTAAATCCGCGGTATGGCTACACCTTC. Protein sequence: CASSLNPRYGYTF. The gene calls are TRBV7-6 and TRBJ1-2; D remains ambiguous. The CDR3 is 13 amino acids. Germline V gene lookup returns CDR1 SGHVS and CDR2 FNYEAQ. V was trimmed by 2 bases and J by 5 bases, leaving 9 bases between them.

J is TRBJ2-5 and V is TRBV5-1; 11 bases agree with TRBD2. The CDR3 is made up of 20 amino acids. V gave up 4 bases and J gave up 3 bases; unmatched junction bases: 20. In germline, CDR1 is SGHRS, CDR2 YFSETQ. The DNA of the CDR3 is TGCGCCAGCAGCGAGGGAACTAGCGGGAGTTCGCGGGGGATAGAAGAGACCCAGTACTTC. Its translation: CASSEGTSGSSRGIEETQYF.

The chain joins TRBV6-5 to TRBJ2-5, with 11 bases that match TRBD2. There are 16 residues in the CDR3. CDR1 and CDR2 from the germline V gene are MNHEY and SVGAGI. V lost 2 bases to trimming and J lost 2 bases; unmatched junction nucleotides: 4. Written as DNA, the CDR3 is TGTGCCAGCAGTTACACGGCTAGCGGGGGGCAAGAGACCCAGTACTTC. Translating gives CASSYTASGGQETQYF.

This chain uses TRBV11-2 with TRBJ2-2; 8 nucleotides match TRBD2. CDR1 SGHAT and CDR2 FQNNGV come from the germline V gene. J gave up 4 bases and V 1 base, and 8 bases lay outside the gene matches. The CDR3 runs to 17 residues. The CDR3 nucleotides are TGTGCCAGCAGCTTAGTTGGCCAGCGGGGGAGCACCGGGGAGCTGTTTTTT. Translating gives CASSLVGQRGSTGELFF. Drawing the rest from reference TRBV11-2 and TRBJ2-2, the complete variable domain is EAGVAQSPRYKIIEKRQSVAFWCNPISGHATLYWYQQILGQGPKLLIQFQNNGVVDDSQLPKDRFSAERLKGVDSTLKIQPAKLEDSAVYLCASSLVGQRGSTGELFFGEGSRLTVL.

The J gene is TRBJ2-1, the V gene TRBV4-2; 9 nucleotides agree with TRBD2. The CDR3 has 16 residues. Per the germline V gene, CDR1 is LGHNA and CDR2 is YNFKEQ. The V segment lost 0 bases and the J segment 9 bases; nucleotides outside the gene matches: 9. CDR3 nucleotides: TGTGCCAGCAGCCAAGAACCGCGGGGGGGCCTAGGTGAGCAGTTCTTC. Amino acid sequence: CASSQEPRGGLGEQFF.

This rearrangement joins TRBV5-1 to TRBJ2-1; TRBD2 agrees at 11 bases. CDR3 length: 16 amino acids. Germline lookup yields CDR1 SGHRS and CDR2 YFSETQ. J was trimmed by 5 bases and V by 4 bases; bases with no gene match: 8. The CDR3 DNA reads as TGCGCCAGCAGCCTAATGACTAGCGGGGCCAACAATGAGCAGTTCTTC. This encodes CASSLMTSGANNEQFF.

CDR3 sequence (DNA): TGTGCCAGCTCACCACTTGTTAGAGCCAATGAGCAGTTCTTC. Translated: CASSPLVRANEQFF. The J gene is TRBJ2-1, the V gene TRBV18; no definite D call. From germline, CDR1 is KGHSH and CDR2 LQKENI. Trimming pared 1 base from V and 6 bases from J, leaving 10 bases between. The CDR3 has 14 amino acids.

CDR3 protein: CASSLVRPGATYTGELFF. The CDR3 nucleotides read TGTGCCAGCAGCTTAGTACGGCCGGGAGCAACGTACACCGGGGAGCTGTTTTTT. The chain joins TRBV7-6 to TRBJ2-2; D is perhaps TRBD2 (6 bases). In germline, CDR1 is SGHVS, CDR2 FNYEAQ. The CDR3 runs to 18 residues. V was shortened by 1 base and J by 3 bases, with 18 bases between the two germline ends.

This chain joins TRBV7-9 and TRBJ2-3, with D possibly TRBD2 on 5 matching bases. In germline, CDR1 is SEHNR, CDR2 FQNEAQ (reference sequence). This CDR3 contains 16 residues. Between the trimmed V and J ends, which lost 6 bases and 2 bases, there was a span of 18 bases. The CDR3 DNA is TGTGCCAGCAGTCCCACCAGCGGACCCTCCACAGATACGCAGTATTTT. Translation: CASSPTSGPSTDTQYF.

CDR3 in DNA: TGTGCCAGCTCCCCCGGGAGGCAAATCTCCTACGAGCAGTACTTC. It specifies CASSPGRQISYEQYF. The V call is TRBV18, the J call TRBJ2-7; 7 bases align to TRBD2. Germline V gene sequence: CDR1 KGHSH, CDR2 LQKENI. With 6 bases clipped from V and 0 bases from J, the junction kept 8 bases outside the gene matches. The CDR3 has 15 residues.

The chain carries TRBV6-5 and TRBJ1-2; TRBD1 might be the D (6 bases). Germline-derived CDR1 and CDR2 are MNHEY and SVGAGI. With 2 bases removed from V and 4 bases from J, the gap between germline ends came to 11 bases. There are 14 residues in the CDR3. CDR3 region: CASSYGGAAYGYTF. The CDR3 nucleotides are TGTGCCAGCAGTTACGGGGGGGCAGCCTATGGCTACACCTTC.

The chain joins TRBV5-1 to TRBJ1-2; D uncertain. V lost 0 bases and J lost 5, with 14 bases in between. The germline CDR1 and CDR2 sequences are SGHRS and YFSETQ. The CDR3 totals 15 residues. CDR3 loop: CASSLAIGVGYGYTF. CDR3 sequence (DNA): TGCGCCAGCAGCTTGGCCATCGGGGTCGGGTATGGCTACACCTTC.

This chain uses TRBV19 with TRBJ1-2; TRBD1 matches at 9 bases. The CDR3 runs 14 residues. Germline values: CDR1 LNHDA, CDR2 SQIVND (reference sequence). J lost 9 bases, V lost 4 bases, and 9 bases had no gene match. The CDR3, as DNA: TGTGCCAGTAGTAGAGACAGGGGGTTTGTAAGCTACACCTTC. Translation gives CASSRDRGFVSYTF.

The chain joins TRBV29-1 to TRBJ1-1; D possibly corresponds to TRBD1 (5 bases). This CDR3 comprises 13 residues. V lost 6 bases to trimming and J lost 1 base, with 12 bases between them. Germline-derived CDR1 and CDR2 are SQVTM and ANQGSEA. In DNA, the CDR3 is TGCAGCGTGGCAGGGATCTCGAACACTGAAGCTTTCTTT. Its translation is CSVAGISNTEAFF.

The chain links TRBV6-5 to TRBJ1-1, with 7 bases identical to TRBD1. This CDR3 region has 15 residues. The J segment lost 4 bases and the V segment lost 5 bases, leaving 10 bases of the junction unmatched. Germline values: CDR1 MNHEY, CDR2 SVGAGI. In DNA, the CDR3 is TGTGCCAGCAGTCACCAGATAAGGGGGCTCACTGAAGCTTTCTTT. Translation: CASSHQIRGLTEAFF.

The chain recombines TRBV6-5 with TRBJ1-1; tentatively, D is TRBD1 (6 bases). Germline V CDR1 and CDR2: MNHEY, SVGAGI. Trimming left V 6 bases short and J 8 bases short, with 16 bases between. The CDR3 is made up of 13 amino acids. As DNA, the CDR3 is TGTGCCAGCAGCCCGGCTACACAGGGAGAAGCTTTCTTT. Encoded protein: CASSPATQGEAFF.

The rearrangement joins TRBV18 to TRBJ2-1; D may be TRBD2 (5 bases). Germline CDR1 and CDR2: KGHSH and LQKENI. This CDR3 is built from 15 residues. V lost 1 base and J 7 bases, leaving 14 bases between the germline ends. CDR3 bases: TGTGCCAGCTCACCACGGGTAGGAAGGGAGAATGAGCAGTTCTTC. Protein: CASSPRVGRENEQFF.

This chain links TRBV5-1 with TRBJ1-1; 7 nucleotides match TRBD1. The CDR3 consists of 14 residues. Per the germline V gene, CDR1 is SGHRS and CDR2 is YFSETQ. V gave up 0 bases and J gave up 4 bases; unmatched junction bases: 3. This chain's CDR3 is CASSLVGGGTEAFF. In DNA form, the CDR3 reads TGCGCCAGCAGCTTGGTAGGGGGCGGCACTGAAGCTTTCTTT.

In regard to this clone: The same CDR3 can be traced to other DNA sequences in this sample. The chain has TRBV18 and TRBJ1-2, with a possible D match to TRBD1 (6 bases). Trimming left V 3 bases short and J 3 bases short, with 8 bases between. The germline V gene has CDR1 KGHSH and CDR2 LQKENI. The CDR3 extends over 13 amino acids. CDR3 sequence (DNA): TGTGCCAGCTCACCGCACAGGGACTATGGCTACACCTTC. As protein: CASSPHRDYGYTF.

The chain joins TRBV7-6 to TRBJ2-2; possible D gene TRBD1, 6 bases. Trimming cost V 1 base and J 2 bases, with 11 bases left between them. The CDR3 covers 16 residues. Per germline, CDR1 SGHVS and CDR2 FNYEAQ. CDR3 in amino acids: CASSLGRGGNTGELFF. CDR3 bases: TGTGCCAGCAGCTTAGGGCGAGGGGGAAACACCGGGGAGCTGTTTTTT.

The chain links TRBV28 to TRBJ1-5; 7 bases align to TRBD1. The CDR3 spans 13 residues. Per the germline V gene, CDR1 is MDHEN and CDR2 is SYDVKM. Trimming took 8 bases from V and 5 from J; bases not matched to a gene: 6. The CDR3 sequence: CASPTGAHQPQHF. The CDR3 region has the DNA TGTGCCAGCCCTACAGGGGCTCATCAGCCCCAGCATTTT.